This TCR beta chain was recorded in a study of blood T cell repertoires in COVID-19. On the study more broadly: Sites in the United States, Italy and Spain provided acute and convalescent COVID-19 samples.

This table comes from immunoSEQ multiplex PCR, and its TCRdb copy is limited to in-frame clones, with some not included. This sample yields tens of thousands of clones, of which 85% are seen a single time; about 17% belongs to the top ten. Per germline, CDR1 SGHRS and CDR2 YFSETQ. Trimming removed 4 bases from V and 3 bases from J; junction bases left unmatched: 1. The CDR3 totals 14 residues. The V and J genes are TRBV5-1 and TRBJ1-4; TRBD1 matches at 9 bases. The origin of this receptor is a human donor in a cohort sampled during active COVID-19. The sequenced material came from peripheral blood. In DNA form, the CDR3 reads TGCGCCAGCAGCAGGGACAGGGCTAATGAAAAACTGTTTTTT. Residues: CASSRDRANEKLFF.